This TCR beta chain stems from a study of identical twins. Study-level results: The models systematically underestimated how much out-of-frame TCR alpha was shared in monozygotic twins. Analyses of zero insertions could be partly confounded by invariant MAIT and iNKT cells.

The table lists this clonotype with many counts. No antigen is known for it. Unique molecular identifiers were present on cDNA, and template switching added a universal primer site. TCRdb analysed the 5' RACE reads with MiXCR anew, one entry per CDR3 protein. The sample gives approximately 350,000 distinct CDR3 sequences, more than 9% of which show up once; just over 7% is in the top ten. The CDR3 totals 15 residues. V gave up 1 base and J gave up 0 bases, with 10 bases separating them. Germline lookup yields CDR1 LGHNA and CDR2 YNFKEQ. The same sample was also used in a study of yellow fever vaccine responses in identical twins.

The clonotype was recovered from a woman aged 18-29 years in good health. V gene TRBV4-2 combines with J gene TRBJ2-7; D not resolved. Sequenced: CD8+ T cells sorted from blood. CDR3 protein: CASSQVSRSSYEQYF. CDR3 in DNA: TGTGCCAGCAGCCAAGTATCGCGGAGCTCCTACGAGCAGTACTTC.